Listed below are T cell receptor beta chains from one sample, sequenced in a study of shared clonotypes between healthy human individuals. The method was immunoSEQ multiplex PCR; TCRdb's version includes in-frame clones alone and lacks a portion of them. The sample lists hundreds of thousands of clones; about 95% were seen once. Specimen: naive CD4+ T cells sorted from blood. Source of these receptors: a woman in her twenties or thirties in good health. The conserved cysteine and the conserved F or W are not part of the CDR3 here. Each record gives: J gene, V gene, CDR3 protein.

>TRBJ2-3|TRBV7-9
ASSRGASGNTQY
>TRBJ1-3|TRBV6-6
ASSYIGEVSGNTIY
>TRBJ2-3|TRBV5-4
ASSFSQGTDTQY
>TRBJ1-1|TRBV19
ASKQGATGTEAF
>TRBJ2-1|TRBV2
ASSPPSGRALNEQF
>TRBJ1-1|TRBV5-1
ASSSSRDRGPEAF
>TRBJ2-1|TRBV7-9
ASSPGLAGGRNEQF
>TRBJ2-4|TRBV2
ASSRTSGRADAKNIQY
>TRBJ2-7|TRBV5-6
ASSFSQGHEQY
>TRBJ1-1|TRBV5-5
ASSHQPGVAF
>TRBJ2-7|TRBV28
ASSLSIAGAQREQY
>TRBJ2-1|TRBV5-1
ASSLRSFRYYNEQF
>TRBJ2-1|TRBV11-2
ASSLVVTSGGVYNEQF
>TRBJ2-3|TRBV6-6
ASSKRTGDLGDTQY
>TRBJ1-5|TRBV6-4
ASLSRGRGIKPQH
>.|TRBV15
ASTGLIYEQY
>TRBJ2-1|TRBV18
ASSPTSGRSSNNEQF
>TRBJ2-3|TRBV29-1
SSNPRLAGLDTQY
>TRBJ2-3|TRBV25-1
ASSEGQITDTQY
>TRBJ2-5|TRBV6-6
ASSYVPGLPGTQY
>TRBJ1-1|TRBV9
ASSVGEPSTEAF
>TRBJ2-7|TRBV7-8
ASSLRDNSYEQY
>TRBJ2-2|TRBV4-1
ASSQVNLVATGELF
>TRBJ2-6|TRBV7-8
ASSPVWFASSGANVLT
>TRBJ1-1|TRBV5-1
ASSPRTTDLNTEAF
>TRBJ2-7|TRBV18
ASSPDRSSYEQY
>TRBJ1-5|TRBV28
ASSSGQPQH
>TRBJ2-6|TRBV7-7
ASSPGTSGANVLT
>TRBJ2-2|TRBV10-3
AISGREWANTGELF
>TRBJ2-7|TRBV2
ASSDRDRGDYEQY
>TRBJ1-3|TRBV30
ASDISGNTIY
>TRBJ1-1|TRBV6-1
ASSVLGMNTEAF
>TRBJ1-2|TRBV5-1
ASSRNADGRSGYT
>TRBJ1-2|TRBV7-9
ASSLDIIVGYT
>TRBJ1-1|TRBV5-1
ASSLRVGGMNTEAF
>TRBJ2-3|TRBV5-8
ASSLSSSLDTQY
>TRBJ2-7|TRBV18
ASSPKLGNTYEQY
>TRBJ2-7|TRBV7-9
ASSWGEGAYEQY
>TRBJ2-1|TRBV2
ASSEWDSTYNEQF
>TRBJ1-1|TRBV5-1
ASSLGVTGRTTEAF
>TRBJ2-1|TRBV18
ASSPLYRTSGRGEQF
>TRBJ2-7|TRBV5-4
ASRSSIAGEVEQY